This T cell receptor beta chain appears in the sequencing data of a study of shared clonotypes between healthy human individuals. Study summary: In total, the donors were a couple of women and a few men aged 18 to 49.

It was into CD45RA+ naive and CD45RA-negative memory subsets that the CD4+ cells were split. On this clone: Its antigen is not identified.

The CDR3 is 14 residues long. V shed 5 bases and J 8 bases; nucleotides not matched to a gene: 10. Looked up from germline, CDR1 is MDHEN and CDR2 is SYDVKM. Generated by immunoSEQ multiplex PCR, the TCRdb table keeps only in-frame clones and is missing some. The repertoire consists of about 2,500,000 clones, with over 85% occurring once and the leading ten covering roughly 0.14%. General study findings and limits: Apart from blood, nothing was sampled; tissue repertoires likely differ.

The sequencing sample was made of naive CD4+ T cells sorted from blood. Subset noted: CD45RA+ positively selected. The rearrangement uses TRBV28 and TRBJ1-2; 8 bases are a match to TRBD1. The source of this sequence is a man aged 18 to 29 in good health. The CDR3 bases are TGTGCCAGCAGTCCCGCCGGACAGGGAGGGGGCTACACCTTC. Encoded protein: CASSPAGQGGGYTF.